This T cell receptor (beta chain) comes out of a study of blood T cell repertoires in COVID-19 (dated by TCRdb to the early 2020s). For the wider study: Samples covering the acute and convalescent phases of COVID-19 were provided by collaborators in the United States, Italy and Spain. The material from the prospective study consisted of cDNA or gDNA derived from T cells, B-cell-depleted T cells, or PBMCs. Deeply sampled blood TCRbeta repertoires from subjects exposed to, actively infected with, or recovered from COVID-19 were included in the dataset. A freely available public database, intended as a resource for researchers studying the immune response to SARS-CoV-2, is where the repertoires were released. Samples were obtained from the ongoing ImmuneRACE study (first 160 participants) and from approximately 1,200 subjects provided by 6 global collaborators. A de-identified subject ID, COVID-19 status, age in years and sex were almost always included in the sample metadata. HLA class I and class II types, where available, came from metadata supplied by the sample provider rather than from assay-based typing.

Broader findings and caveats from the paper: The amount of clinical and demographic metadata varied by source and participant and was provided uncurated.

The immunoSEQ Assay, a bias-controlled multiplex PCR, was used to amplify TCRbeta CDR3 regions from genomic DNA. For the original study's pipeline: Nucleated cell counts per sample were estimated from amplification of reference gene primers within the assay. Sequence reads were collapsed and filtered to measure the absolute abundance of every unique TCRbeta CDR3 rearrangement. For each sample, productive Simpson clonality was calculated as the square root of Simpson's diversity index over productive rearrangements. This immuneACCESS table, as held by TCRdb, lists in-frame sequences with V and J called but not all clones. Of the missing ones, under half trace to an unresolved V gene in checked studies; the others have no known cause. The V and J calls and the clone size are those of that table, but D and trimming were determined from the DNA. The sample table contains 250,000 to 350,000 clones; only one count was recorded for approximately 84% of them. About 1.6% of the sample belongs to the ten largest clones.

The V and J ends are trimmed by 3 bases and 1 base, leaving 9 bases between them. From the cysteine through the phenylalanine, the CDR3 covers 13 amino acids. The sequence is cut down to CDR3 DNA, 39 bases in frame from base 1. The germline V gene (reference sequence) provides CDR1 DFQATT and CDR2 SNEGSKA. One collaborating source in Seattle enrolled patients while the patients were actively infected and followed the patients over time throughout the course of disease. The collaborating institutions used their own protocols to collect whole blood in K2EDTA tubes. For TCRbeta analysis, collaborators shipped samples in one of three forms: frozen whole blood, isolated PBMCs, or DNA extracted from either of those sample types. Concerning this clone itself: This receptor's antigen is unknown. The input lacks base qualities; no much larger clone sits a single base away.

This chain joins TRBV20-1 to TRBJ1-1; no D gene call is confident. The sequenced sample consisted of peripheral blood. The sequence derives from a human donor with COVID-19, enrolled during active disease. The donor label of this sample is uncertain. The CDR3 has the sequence CSASYKQNTEAFF. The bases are TGCAGTGCTAGTTACAAACAGAACACTGAAGCTTTCTTT.